This entry lists 26 T cell receptor beta chains sequenced from one sample in a study of shared clonotypes between healthy human individuals. Generated by immunoSEQ multiplex PCR, the TCRdb table keeps only in-frame clones and is missing some. This table has under 750,000 clones, roughly 72% appearing once. The sample consisted of memory CD4+ T cells sorted from blood. Subset meaning: CD45RA-negative fraction. The receptors come from a woman younger than 45 in good health.

The CDR3: CASSLDGTGSGTQYF. CDR3 nucleotides: TGCGCCAGCAGCTTGGACGGGACAGGGTCTGGGACCCAGTACTTC. J is TRBJ2-5 and V is TRBV5-1; 9 positions match TRBD1. CDR1 and CDR2 (germline): SGHRS, YFSETQ. This CDR3 comprises 15 residues. V was clipped by 0 bases and J by 7 bases; unmatched bases: 7.

The chain employs TRBV18 and TRBJ2-5; a weak D match, TRBD1 (5 bases). V was clipped by 3 bases and J by 5 bases, with 10 bases between them. CDR1 is KGHSH and CDR2 is LQKENI in the germline V gene. This CDR3 is built from 13 residues. The DNA of the CDR3 is TGTGCCAGCTCACCCTTCAGGGCGGAGACCCAGTACTTC. Amino acid sequence: CASSPFRAETQYF. The entire variable domain, with the rest obtained from reference TRBV18 and TRBJ2-5, is as follows: NAGVMQNPRHLVRRRGQEARLRCSPMKGHSHVYWYRQLPEEGLKFMVYLQKENIIDESGMPKERFSAEFPKEGPSILRIQQVVRGDSAAYFCASSPFRAETQYFGPGTRLLVL.

This clone has a handful of counts. V gene TRBV27 combines with J gene TRBJ2-7, with D possibly TRBD2 on 7 matching bases. The CDR3 covers 15 residues. Trimming removed 7 bases from V and 2 bases from J, with 18 bases in between. Looked up from germline, CDR1 is MNHEY and CDR2 is SMNVEV (reference sequence). The CDR3 DNA is TGTGCCAGCAAAATGTACTGGCGGGGGCCCTACGAGCAGTACTTC. It codes for CASKMYWRGPYEQYF.

V is TRBV6-1 and J is TRBJ2-7; 11 nucleotides align to TRBD1. Per germline, CDR1 MNHNS and CDR2 SASEGT. V was clipped by 2 bases and J by 4 bases; unmatched bases: 4. The CDR3 is made up of 15 amino acids. In nucleotides, the CDR3 is TGTGCCAGCAGTGAATTGGGGACAGGGGGATACGAGCAGTACTTC. Translating it yields CASSELGTGGYEQYF.

J is TRBJ1-6 and V is TRBV28, with no clear D. CDR1 MDHEN and CDR2 SYDVKM come from the germline V gene. With 2 bases removed from V and 7 bases from J, the gap between germline ends came to 9 bases. This CDR3 contains 14 residues. The CDR3 here is CASSLGQANSPLHF. Here the CDR3 DNA reads TGTGCCAGCAGTTTAGGGCAGGCCAATTCACCCCTCCACTTT.

Note on this clone: Other DNA variants within this sample encode the same CDR3. The chain links TRBV7-7 to TRBJ2-1, with D possibly TRBD2 on 6 matching bases. Trimming took off 2 bases at V and 3 bases at J, with 11 bases between the two ends. CDR1 is SSHAT and CDR2 is FNYEAQ in the germline V gene (reference sequence). This CDR3 has 15 residues. DNA for the CDR3: TGTGCCAGCAGCTTAACCGGGAGTAGCTACAATGAGCAGTTCTTC. Translating gives CASSLTGSSYNEQFF.

This clone was picked up a small number of times. The J gene is TRBJ2-3, the V gene TRBV5-4; tentatively, D is TRBD1 or TRBD2 (5 bases each). The CDR3 totals 15 residues. Germline CDR1 is SGHNT and CDR2 is YYREEE (reference sequence). V was pared by 0 bases and J by 2 bases, with 10 bases between. CDR3 sequence: CASSLGGVLTDTQYF. The CDR3 DNA reads as TGTGCCAGCAGCTTGGGAGGGGTGCTCACAGATACGCAGTATTTT.

This chain's CDR3 is CASAWRSSGSRDTQYF. CDR3 bases: TGTGCCAGCGCCTGGAGGAGTAGCGGGAGTCGAGATACGCAGTATTTT. This chain connects TRBV7-8 to TRBJ2-3, with 9 bases lining up with TRBD2. Germline V lookup: CDR1 SGHVS, CDR2 FQNEAQ. V was pared by 8 bases and J by 5 bases, with 14 bases of the junction left unmatched. CDR3 length: 16 amino acids.

This rearrangement joins TRBV9 to TRBJ2-2; 7 bases are a match to TRBD2. The V and J ends lost 0 bases and 0 bases, in that order; junction bases with no gene match: 2. The germline gives CDR1 SGDLS, CDR2 YYNGEE. The CDR3 has 16 residues. This CDR3 reads CASSVGLAANTGELFF. The CDR3 DNA sequence: TGTGCCAGCAGCGTAGGGCTAGCGGCGAACACCGGGGAGCTGTTTTTT.

A single count supports this clone. The CDR3 loop reads CASSLAGMVPLHF. In DNA form, the CDR3 reads TGTGCCAGCAGCTTAGCCGGGATGGTACCCCTCCACTTT. This chain links TRBV7-2 with TRBJ1-6, with unresolved D. CDR3 size: 13 residues. V was trimmed by 0 bases and J by 12 bases, leaving 9 bases between them. The germline V gene has CDR1 SGHTA and CDR2 FQGNSA. The whole variable domain, filled in from reference TRBV7-2 and TRBJ1-6, reads GAGVSQSPSNKVTEKGKDVELRCDPISGHTALYWYRQSLGQGLEFLIYFQGNSAPDKSGLPSDRFSAERTGGSVSTLTIQRTQQEDSAVYLCASSLAGMVPLHFGNGTRLTVT.

This rearrangement joins TRBV20-1 to TRBJ2-7; TRBD2 might be the D (6 bases). Trimming pared 8 bases from V and 4 bases from J, leaving 12 bases between. Germline-derived CDR1 and CDR2 are DFQATT and SNEGSKA (reference sequence). The CDR3 totals 11 residues. The CDR3 protein is CSPRLDYEQYF. For the CDR3, the DNA is TGCAGTCCGAGACTAGATTACGAGCAGTACTTC.

A remark on this clone: A much larger clonotype is one base distant, so this may be a read error. This sample includes further DNA sequences coding for the same CDR3. The rearrangement links TRBV18 to TRBJ1-1; tentatively, D is TRBD1 (5 bases). Germline values: CDR1 KGHSH, CDR2 LQKENI. With 1 base removed from V and 3 bases from J, the gap between germline ends came to 6 bases. This CDR3 has 13 residues. The CDR3 nucleotides read TGTGCCAGCTCACCACAGGGGCACACTGAAGCTTTCTTT. Its protein product is CASSPQGHTEAFF.

This clone was seen only a few times. The chain joins TRBV5-4 to TRBJ2-7, with 8 positions matching TRBD1. With 4 bases clipped from V and 4 bases from J, the junction kept 4 bases outside the gene matches. The CDR3 is made up of 13 amino acids. Looked up from germline, CDR1 is SGHNT and CDR2 is YYREEE (reference sequence). The CDR3 region has the DNA TGTGCCAGCAGCCGGACAGGGAAGTACGAGCAGTACTTC. It yields the protein CASSRTGKYEQYF.

The chain combines TRBV30 with TRBJ2-4, with D maybe TRBD1 (6 bases). The CDR3 extends over 13 amino acids. CDR1 is GTSNPN, CDR2 SVGIG, per germline (reference sequence). V lost 3 bases to trimming and J lost 6 bases, with 12 bases between them. In DNA form, the CDR3 reads TGTGCCTGGAGGTCAGGGGTGGGAAACATTCAGTACTTC. Amino acid sequence: CAWRSGVGNIQYF.

This clone was counted between two and nine times. The chain combines TRBV4-1 with TRBJ2-1, with TRBD2 matching 13 bases. The CDR3 has 19 amino acids. V was pared by 0 bases and J by 4 bases, with 9 bases of the junction left unmatched. Germline V gives CDR1 MGHRA, CDR2 YSYEKL. The CDR3 region is CASSQDELAGGPRYNEQFF. The CDR3 bases are TGCGCCAGCAGCCAAGATGAACTAGCGGGAGGGCCGAGGTACAATGAGCAGTTCTTC.

V is TRBV27 and J is TRBJ2-1; 10 bases map to TRBD2. Looked up from germline, CDR1 is MNHEY and CDR2 is SMNVEV (reference sequence). Trimming cost V 2 bases and J 9 bases; bases outside gene matches: 7. CDR3 length equals 15 residues. This chain's CDR3 is CASSLQSGRAVEQFF. CDR3 coding DNA: TGTGCCAGCAGTTTACAGAGCGGGAGGGCCGTTGAGCAGTTCTTC.

This chain links TRBV5-1 with TRBJ2-7; TRBD2 matches 15 bases. CDR1 is SGHRS and CDR2 is YFSETQ in the germline V gene. This CDR3 is 17 amino acids long. J lost 0 bases, V lost 0 bases, and 1 base had no gene match. The CDR3 sequence: CASSLVGLAGGSYEQYF. DNA of the CDR3: TGCGCCAGCAGCTTGGTGGGACTAGCGGGAGGCTCCTACGAGCAGTACTTC.

The chain uses TRBV6-1 and TRBJ2-5; 10 bases are a match to TRBD1. Trimming at V came to 5 bases and at J to 5 bases, leaving 5 bases not matched to a gene. CDR3 size: 14 residues. The V gene's germline CDR1 is MNHNS and CDR2 SASEGT. For the CDR3, the DNA is TGTGCCAGCAGTCGACAGGGGGCGCGTGAGACCCAGTACTTC. Its protein is CASSRQGARETQYF.

As for this clone: Within the sample, other DNA sequences also encode this same CDR3. The chain uses TRBV5-1 and TRBJ1-4; D uncertain. Deletions cut 0 bases from V and 5 bases from J, with 8 bases between. This CDR3 has 14 residues. Germline V gene data show CDR1 as SGHRS and CDR2 as YFSETQ. In DNA form, the CDR3 reads TGCGCCAGCAGCTTGGGAGGCAGCAATGAAAAACTGTTTTTT. Protein: CASSLGGSNEKLFF.

As to this clone: A much larger clonotype is one base distant, so this may be a read error. The CDR3 loop is CASGTASYEQYF. DNA for the CDR3: TGTGCCAGCGGGACAGCGTCCTACGAGCAGTACTTC. The chain joins TRBV6-5 to TRBJ2-5, with TRBD1 matching 7 bases. The J call is in doubt because the DNA end fits TRBJ2-7 better. The CDR3 consists of 12 residues. Germline-derived CDR1 and CDR2 are MNHEY and SVGAGI.

Of note for this clone: A far larger clone lies a single base away; this is likely a read error. The chain combines TRBV7-2 with TRBJ2-3; D uncertain. The germline V gene has CDR1 SGHTA and CDR2 FQGNSA. V was pared by 6 bases and J by 2 bases, with 3 bases between. The CDR3 runs to 11 residues. The CDR3 coding sequence is TGTGCCAGCAGGAACACAGATACGCAGTATTTT. It yields the protein CASRNTDTQYF.

The chain uses TRBV6-5 and TRBJ1-5; D is uncertain. The V end lost 8 bases, the J end lost 7 bases, and 18 bases lay between the germline ends. The V gene's germline CDR1 is MNHEY and CDR2 SVGAGI. The CDR3 length is 14 residues. CDR3 loop: CASSGVGLGQPQHF. The CDR3 nucleotides read TGTGCCAGCTCTGGGGTTGGCTTGGGGCAGCCCCAGCATTTT.

The chain combines TRBV5-4 with TRBJ1-3, with 8 positions matching TRBD1. Germline CDR1 is SGHNT and CDR2 is YYREEE (reference sequence). The V and J ends lost 4 bases and 5 bases, in that order; junction bases with no gene match: 5. The CDR3 is 14 residues long. The CDR3 is CASSIQGDRNTIYF. The CDR3 region has the DNA TGTGCCAGCAGCATACAGGGGGATCGAAACACCATATATTTT.

This clone was detected a few times. The same CDR3 can be traced to other DNA sequences in this sample. The V gene is TRBV18, the J gene TRBJ2-1; D not resolved. Deletions cut 6 bases from V and 0 bases from J, with 12 bases between. CDR3 length: 15 residues. CDR1 is KGHSH, CDR2 LQKENI, per germline. The CDR3 reads CASSLGESSYNEQFF. The DNA for the CDR3 is TGTGCCAGCTCGCTTGGAGAGAGCTCCTACAATGAGCAGTTCTTC.

The CDR3 sequence: CASSLSGTEQYF. DNA of the CDR3: TGTGCCAGCAGCTTAAGCGGGACCGAGCAGTACTTC. The chain is built from TRBV7-2 and TRBJ2-7; 7 bases are a match to TRBD2. Germline lookup yields CDR1 SGHTA and CDR2 FQGNSA. CDR3 length equals 12 residues. The ends lost 2 bases at V and 6 bases at J; junction bases unmatched: 1.

V gene TRBV5-1 combines with J gene TRBJ1-3; D may be TRBD1 (5 bases). The V end lost 1 base, the J end lost 0 bases, and 11 bases lay between the germline ends. CDR3 length equals 16 residues. Germline assignment: CDR1 SGHRS and CDR2 YFSETQ. The chain's CDR3 is CASSLFEGPSGNTIYF. Written as DNA, the CDR3 is TGCGCCAGCAGCTTGTTCGAGGGGCCCTCTGGAAACACCATATATTTT.